This is a list of T cell receptor beta chains from one sample in a study of blood T cell repertoires in COVID-19. Sequencing was performed with immunoSEQ multiplex PCR; in TCRdb, only in-frame clones are kept and a portion is missing. The profile shows more than 300,000 clones, approximately 90% of them singletons. The sample consisted of peripheral blood. Receptors originate from a woman in her late teens or twenties who had recovered from COVID-19. Each CDR3 is given with its conserved first and last residue. A D gene is named only where the DNA matches it firmly. Part of the rows lack a size; the others show once, few, many or a class for expanded clones.

DNA: TGCGCCAGCAGTAAGACACGGATTAAAAACACCATATATTTT
CDR3: CASSKTRIKNTIYF
V: TRBV10-2
size: -
D: -
J: TRBJ1-3

DNA: TGCAGCGGCCGGGTTGCCAAAAACATTCAGTACTTC
CDR3: CSGRVAKNIQYF
V: TRBV29-1
size: -
D: -
J: TRBJ2-4

DNA: TGTGCCAGCAGCCCCGGGACAGGCTATGGCTACACCTTC
CDR3: CASSPGTGYGYTF
V: TRBV3-1/TRBV3-2
size: -
D: TRBD1
J: TRBJ1-2

DNA: TGCAGCGTTGGGGACAGTGGAGAAAAACTGTTTTTT
CDR3: CSVGDSGEKLFF
V: TRBV29-1
size: -
D: TRBD1
J: TRBJ1-4

DNA: TGTGCCAGCAGCCACAGGTTGGGACTAGCGGGAGGCAATGATGAGCAGTTCTTC
CDR3: CASSHRLGLAGGNDEQFF
V: TRBV3-1/TRBV3-2
size: once
D: TRBD2
J: TRBJ2-1

DNA: TGTGCCAGCATCGGGTCCCGTCTTAGCAATCAGCCCCAGCATTTT
CDR3: CASIGSRLSNQPQHF
V: TRBV2
size: -
D: -
J: TRBJ1-5

DNA: TGTGCCAGCAGCAAAGTTTCGGACAGGGGGTCGGTCTCCTATAATTCACCCCTCCACTTT
CDR3: CASSKVSDRGSVSYNSPLHF
V: TRBV21-1
size: once
D: -
J: TRBJ1-6

DNA: TGTGCCAGCAGCTTATCCCGGGAGGGCCTGGGTAATGAGCAGTTCTTC
CDR3: CASSLSREGLGNEQFF
V: TRBV7-7
size: -
D: TRBD2
J: TRBJ2-1

DNA: TGTGCCAGCTCACTTGGACAGGGCCGCAATCAGCCCCAGCATTTT
CDR3: CASSLGQGRNQPQHF
V: TRBV18
size: -
D: TRBD1
J: TRBJ1-5

DNA: TGTGCCAGCAGCCAAGATGGGGGACTAGCAACAGATACGCAGTATTTT
CDR3: CASSQDGGLATDTQYF
V: TRBV3-1/TRBV3-2
size: once
D: TRBD2
J: TRBJ2-3

DNA: TGCGCCAGCAGCTTGGATCGACAGGGAGACTATGGCTACACCTTC
CDR3: CASSLDRQGDYGYTF
V: TRBV5-1
size: -
D: TRBD1
J: TRBJ1-2

DNA: TGCGCCAGCAGCCCGGTTTTGGTGTCGTCAGATACGCAGTATTTT
CDR3: CASSPVLVSSDTQYF
V: TRBV5-1
size: -
D: -
J: TRBJ2-3

DNA: TGCGCCAGCAGCTTGCGGTCTCCGGGACAGGGGAATGAAAAACTGTTTTTT
CDR3: CASSLRSPGQGNEKLFF
V: TRBV5-1
size: -
D: TRBD1
J: TRBJ1-4

DNA: TGTGCCAGCAGCGTCCAGGATTCACCCCTCCACTTT
CDR3: CASSVQDSPLHF
V: TRBV11-2
size: -
D: -
J: TRBJ1-6

DNA: TGTGCCAGCCGGACAGGGGGCACGAACACTGAAGCTTTCTTT
CDR3: CASRTGGTNTEAFF
V: TRBV19
size: -
D: TRBD1
J: TRBJ1-1

DNA: TGCGCCAGCAGCTTGCGGCTAGCGGGAGGCACCGGGGAGCTGTTTTTT
CDR3: CASSLRLAGGTGELFF
V: TRBV5-1
size: -
D: TRBD2
J: TRBJ2-2

DNA: TGTGCCAGCAGCGGGGGACTAGCGGGCGTTGAGCAGTTCTTC
CDR3: CASSGGLAGVEQFF
V: TRBV5-5
size: -
D: TRBD2
J: TRBJ2-1

DNA: TGTGCCAGCAGCTTAGGCCGGGACAGGGGGGACGACTATGGCTACACCTTC
CDR3: CASSLGRDRGDDYGYTF
V: TRBV13
size: -
D: TRBD1
J: TRBJ1-2

DNA: TGTGCCAGCAGCTCGCCCCCAGGGGCGATTCAGCCCCAGCATTTT
CDR3: CASSSPPGAIQPQHF
V: TRBV28
size: -
D: -
J: TRBJ1-5

DNA: TGTGCCATCAGCGGGTCGGATACGCAGTATTTT
CDR3: CAISGSDTQYF
V: TRBV10-3
size: -
D: -
J: TRBJ2-3

DNA: TGCGCCAGCAGCCAAGATGTTCGGGACAGGGATATTCTTAACTATGGCTACACCTTC
CDR3: CASSQDVRDRDILNYGYTF
V: TRBV4-3
size: -
D: TRBD1
J: TRBJ1-2

DNA: TGCGCCAGCAGCCAAGTCGAGGGGGGGATCACTGAAGCTTTCTTT
CDR3: CASSQVEGGITEAFF
V: TRBV4-1
size: -
D: -
J: TRBJ1-1

DNA: TGTGCCACCAGCTGGGACAGAAAGTTGAACACTGAAGCTTTCTTT
CDR3: CATSWDRKLNTEAFF
V: TRBV15
size: -
D: TRBD1
J: TRBJ1-1

DNA: TGTGCCAGCAGCGCCGGGACTAGCGGTTTTAATGAGCAGTTCTTC
CDR3: CASSAGTSGFNEQFF
V: TRBV9
size: -
D: TRBD2
J: TRBJ2-1

DNA: TGCGCCAGCAGCCAACCGAGGGGCGGGAGGGCCGCTAGCACAGATACGCAGTATTTT
CDR3: CASSQPRGGRAASTDTQYF
V: TRBV4-3
size: -
D: TRBD2
J: TRBJ2-3

DNA: TGTGCCAGCAGCCGGCCAGGGGTCGTCACTGAAGCTTTCTTT
CDR3: CASSRPGVVTEAFF
V: TRBV14
size: -
D: -
J: TRBJ1-1

DNA: TGCGCCAGCAGCCTGTCGTCCCGCGATGGCTACACCTTC
CDR3: CASSLSSRDGYTF
V: TRBV5-1
size: once
D: -
J: TRBJ1-2

DNA: TGTGCCAGTAGTATAAGGTTAGGGGCTAGCGTTTACAATGAGCAGTTCTTC
CDR3: CASSIRLGASVYNEQFF
V: TRBV19
size: -
D: -
J: TRBJ2-1

DNA: TGTGCCAGCAGTGACTTCAATGAGCAGTTCTTC
CDR3: CASSDFNEQFF
V: TRBV2
size: -
D: -
J: TRBJ2-1

DNA: TGTGCCAGCAGCTTAGACAACAGGGGGCGCACCGGGGAGCTGTTTTTT
CDR3: CASSLDNRGRTGELFF
V: TRBV11-2
size: -
D: TRBD1
J: TRBJ2-2

DNA: TGCGCCAGCAGGTTACTAGCGGGAGTGACAGATACGCAGTATTTT
CDR3: CASRLLAGVTDTQYF
V: TRBV10-1
size: -
D: TRBD2
J: TRBJ2-3

DNA: TGTGCCAGCAGTTCCGGGACAGTTACAGATACGCAGTATTTT
CDR3: CASSSGTVTDTQYF
V: TRBV27
size: -
D: TRBD1
J: TRBJ2-3

DNA: TGTGCCAGCAGTTTGGCAGGTAATCAGCCCCAGCATTTT
CDR3: CASSLAGNQPQHF
V: TRBV12-3/TRBV12-4
size: -
D: -
J: TRBJ1-5

DNA: TGTGCCAGCAGCTTACTGGGCAGGGCCTATGGCTACACCTTC
CDR3: CASSLLGRAYGYTF
V: TRBV7-2
size: -
D: -
J: TRBJ1-2

DNA: TGTGCCAGCAGTTACAGGGGAGGTTCTGGAAACACCATATATTTT
CDR3: CASSYRGGSGNTIYF
V: TRBV27
size: once
D: TRBD1
J: TRBJ1-3